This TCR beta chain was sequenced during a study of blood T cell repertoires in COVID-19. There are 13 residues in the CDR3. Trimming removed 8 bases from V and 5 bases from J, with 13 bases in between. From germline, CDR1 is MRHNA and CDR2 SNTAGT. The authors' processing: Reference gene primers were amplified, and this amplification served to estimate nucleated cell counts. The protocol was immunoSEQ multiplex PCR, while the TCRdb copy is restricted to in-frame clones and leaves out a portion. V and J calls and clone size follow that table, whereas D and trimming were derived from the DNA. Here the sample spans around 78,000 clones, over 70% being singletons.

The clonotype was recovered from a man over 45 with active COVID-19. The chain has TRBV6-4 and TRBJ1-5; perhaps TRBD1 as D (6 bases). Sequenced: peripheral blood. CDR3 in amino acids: CASPGQSHQPQHF. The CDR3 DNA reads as TGTGCCAGCCCCGGACAGTCCCATCAGCCCCAGCATTTT.